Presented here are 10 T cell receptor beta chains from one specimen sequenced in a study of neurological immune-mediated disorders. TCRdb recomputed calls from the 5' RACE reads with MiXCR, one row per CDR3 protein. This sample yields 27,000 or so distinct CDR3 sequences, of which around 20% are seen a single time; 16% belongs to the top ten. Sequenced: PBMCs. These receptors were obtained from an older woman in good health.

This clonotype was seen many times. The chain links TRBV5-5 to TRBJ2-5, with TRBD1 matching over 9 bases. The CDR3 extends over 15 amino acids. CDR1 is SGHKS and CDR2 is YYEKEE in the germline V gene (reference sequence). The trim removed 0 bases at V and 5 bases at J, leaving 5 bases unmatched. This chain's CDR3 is CASSLDRGRWETQYF. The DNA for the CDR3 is TGTGCCAGCAGCTTGGACAGGGGGCGGTGGGAGACCCAGTACTTC.

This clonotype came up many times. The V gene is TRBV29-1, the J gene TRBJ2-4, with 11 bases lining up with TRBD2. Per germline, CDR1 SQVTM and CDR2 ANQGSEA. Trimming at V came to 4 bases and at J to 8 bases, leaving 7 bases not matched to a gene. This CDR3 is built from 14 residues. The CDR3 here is CSVVPSGRSYIQYF. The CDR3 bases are TGCAGCGTTGTTCCTAGCGGGAGGTCTTACATTCAGTACTTC.

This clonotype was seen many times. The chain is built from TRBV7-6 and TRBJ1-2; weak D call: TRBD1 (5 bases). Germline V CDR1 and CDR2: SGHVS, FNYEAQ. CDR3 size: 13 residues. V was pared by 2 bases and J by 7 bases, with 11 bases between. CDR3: CASSLLREGGYTF. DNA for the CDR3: TGTGCCAGCAGCTTACTCAGGGAGGGTGGCTACACCTTC.

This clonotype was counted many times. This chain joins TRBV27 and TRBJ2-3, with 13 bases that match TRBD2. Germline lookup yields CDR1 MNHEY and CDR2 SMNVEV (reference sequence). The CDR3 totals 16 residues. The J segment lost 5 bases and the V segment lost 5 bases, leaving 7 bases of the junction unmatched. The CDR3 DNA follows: TGTGCCAGCAGTCTTGGGACTAGCGGGAACCGAGATACGCAGTATTTT. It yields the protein CASSLGTSGNRDTQYF.

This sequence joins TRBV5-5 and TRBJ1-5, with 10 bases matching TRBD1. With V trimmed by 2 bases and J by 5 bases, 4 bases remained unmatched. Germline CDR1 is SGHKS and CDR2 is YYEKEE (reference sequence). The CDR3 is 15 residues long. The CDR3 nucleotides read TGTGCCAGCAGCTTTTCCGGGACAGGGGATCAGCCCCAGCATTTT. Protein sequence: CASSFSGTGDQPQHF.

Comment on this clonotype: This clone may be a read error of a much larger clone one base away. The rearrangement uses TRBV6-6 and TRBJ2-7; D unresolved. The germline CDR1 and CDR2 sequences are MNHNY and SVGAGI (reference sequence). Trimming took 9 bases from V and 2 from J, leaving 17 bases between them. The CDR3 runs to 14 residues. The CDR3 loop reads CARSAADLAYEQYF. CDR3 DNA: TGTGCCAGAAGCGCCGCCGACCTTGCCTACGAGCAGTACTTC.

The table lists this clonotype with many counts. DNA for the CDR3: TGCGCCAGCAGCCAAGACAGAATTGTTACTTACTCTGGAAACACCATATATTTT. Encoded protein: CASSQDRIVTYSGNTIYF. The gene calls are TRBV4-3 and TRBJ1-3; D is uncertain. Germline CDR1 LGHNA, CDR2 YSLEER. The CDR3 is 18 amino acids. Trimming removed 0 bases from V and 0 bases from J, with 15 bases in between.

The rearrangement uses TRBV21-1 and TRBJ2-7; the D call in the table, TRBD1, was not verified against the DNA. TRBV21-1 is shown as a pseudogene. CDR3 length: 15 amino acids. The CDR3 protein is CASTPHRTASYEHYF. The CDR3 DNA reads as TGTGCCAGCACCCCCCATCGGACAGCCTCCTATGAGCATTACTTC.

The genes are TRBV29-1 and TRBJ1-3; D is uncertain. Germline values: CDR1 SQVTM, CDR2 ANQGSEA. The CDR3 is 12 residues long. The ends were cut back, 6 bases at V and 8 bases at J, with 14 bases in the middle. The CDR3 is CSVRPPGDTIYF. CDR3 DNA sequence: TGCAGCGTCCGGCCGCCCGGGGACACCATATATTTT.

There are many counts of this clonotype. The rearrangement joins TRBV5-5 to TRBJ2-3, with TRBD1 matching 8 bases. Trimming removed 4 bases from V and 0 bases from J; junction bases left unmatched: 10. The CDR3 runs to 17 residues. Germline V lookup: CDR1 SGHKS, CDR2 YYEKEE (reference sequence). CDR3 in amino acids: CASSARPGTGSTDTQYF. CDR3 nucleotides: TGTGCCAGCAGCGCACGACCCGGGACAGGAAGCACAGATACGCAGTATTTT.